The 20 T cell receptor beta chains in this list originate from one sample, sequenced in a study of CD8 T cells in ankylosing spondylitis. Study conclusions and caveats: Blood from ankylosing spondylitis patients appeared to carry a characteristic roughly 8-variant TCR beta motif.

TCRdb re-called the 5' RACE reads with MiXCR, one entry per CDR3 protein. The sample lists 400,000 to 450,000 distinct CDR3 sequences; 17% were seen once. Antigens for these TCRs are unknown. The sequencing input was blood, either unsorted or a sorted T cell fraction (not recorded which). The receptors were sampled from a male donor with ankylosing spondylitis.

This clonotype occurred a few times. The gene calls are TRBV6-2 or TRBV6-3 and TRBJ1-3, with TRBD1 identical over 10 bases. CDR1 is MNHEY, CDR2 SVGEGT, per germline. CDR3 size: 16 residues. The junction had 7 bases not matched to a gene; V was cut back by 5 bases and J by 3 bases. The CDR3 coding sequence is TGTGCCAGCAGTGACAGGGGGCGAGGAGGTGGAAACACCATATATTTT. As protein: CASSDRGRGGGNTIYF.

V usage is TRBV4-1 and J usage is TRBJ2-7; TRBD2 matches at 10 bases. Germline loops: CDR1 MGHRA, CDR2 YSYEKL. CDR3 size: 18 residues. V lost 4 bases, J lost 2 bases, and 14 bases stayed unmatched. The CDR3 loop reads CASSPSAGGTSAPYEQYF. CDR3 sequence (DNA): TGCGCCAGCAGCCCCTCGGCTGGGGGGACTAGCGCACCCTACGAGCAGTACTTC.

The chain combines TRBV21-1 with TRBJ1-5; TRBD1 reflects the table's D call only, with no check against the DNA. TRBV21-1 is tagged as a pseudogene. The CDR3 covers 15 residues. CDR3 DNA: TGTGCCAGCAGCACACCAGGGTCTCGGCATCAGCCCCAGCATTTT. Translating gives CASSTPGSRHQPQHF.

The chain links TRBV20-1 to TRBJ2-5; D is uncertain. This CDR3 is 13 amino acids long. Per the germline V gene, CDR1 is DFQATT and CDR2 is SNEGSKA (reference sequence). V was pared by 0 bases and J by 5 bases, with 10 bases between. CDR3 DNA sequence: TGCAGTGCTAGAGATGGTCTAGTGGAGACCCAGTACTTC. Residues: CSARDGLVETQYF.

The rearrangement joins TRBV27 to TRBJ1-2; the D gene is possibly TRBD1 (6 bases). V shed 3 bases and J shed 2 bases, with 19 bases lying between them. This CDR3 has 17 residues. The germline V gene has CDR1 MNHEY and CDR2 SMNVEV (reference sequence). The CDR3 loop is CASSLTGRGDRNYGYTF. The CDR3 DNA follows: TGTGCCAGCAGTTTGACGGGCAGGGGCGATCGAAACTATGGCTACACCTTC.

This clonotype was seen ten or more times. The chain is built from TRBV11-2 and TRBJ2-1; a weak D match, TRBD2 (5 bases). From germline, CDR1 is SGHAT and CDR2 FQNNGV. This CDR3 region has 18 residues. V lost 3 bases to trimming and J lost 0 bases, with 18 bases between them. CDR3 sequence reads: CASSFPEARKTSYNEQFF. As DNA, the CDR3 is TGTGCCAGCAGCTTCCCGGAGGCGCGGAAAACCTCCTACAATGAGCAGTTCTTC.

This clonotype has a handful of counts. The genes are TRBV20-1 and TRBJ2-1, with 14 bases fitting TRBD2. CDR1 is DFQATT and CDR2 is SNEGSKA in the germline V gene (reference sequence). The CDR3 totals 17 residues. The V segment lost 4 bases and the J segment 4 bases; nucleotides outside the gene matches: 9. This CDR3 is CSAKTSGRDRGYNEQFF. Here the CDR3 DNA reads TGCAGTGCTAAGACTAGCGGGAGGGACAGAGGATACAATGAGCAGTTCTTC.

The CDR3 region has the DNA TGTGCCAGCAGTCCGTCAACAGGGTCCTACGAGCAGTACTTC. Translating it yields CASSPSTGSYEQYF. V is TRBV6-1 and J is TRBJ2-7, with D maybe TRBD1 (6 bases). The germline V gene has CDR1 MNHNS and CDR2 SASEGT. The CDR3 covers 14 residues. The V end was cut by 5 bases, the J end by 1 base, with 12 bases between.

This clonotype showed up just a few times. The chain is built from TRBV7-9 and TRBJ2-3; D might be TRBD1 (6 bases). This CDR3 contains 15 residues. The V gene lost 4 bases and the J gene lost 2 bases, with 13 bases spanning the gap. Germline values: CDR1 SEHNR, CDR2 FQNEAQ (reference sequence). CDR3 DNA: TGTGCCAGCAGCTCAGGGGTCTTGAACACAGATACGCAGTATTTT. The encoded protein is CASSSGVLNTDTQYF.

The chain has TRBV2 and TRBJ1-1, with D unresolved. Looked up from germline, CDR1 is SNHLY and CDR2 is FYNNEI. The CDR3 runs to 13 residues. V lost 4 bases and J 1 base, leaving 7 bases between the germline ends. Written as DNA, the CDR3 is TGTGCCAGCAGTGTAACGGCGAACACTGAAGCTTTCTTT. It specifies CASSVTANTEAFF.

This clonotype showed up just a few times. The gene calls are TRBV4-2 and TRBJ1-2, with D uncertain. V lost 0 bases and J 7 bases, leaving 9 bases between the germline ends. CDR3 length: 13 amino acids. Looked up from germline, CDR1 is LGHNA and CDR2 is YNFKEQ. Here the CDR3 DNA reads TGTGCCAGCAGCCAAGATACCGTCGGTGGCTACACCTTC. Translation gives CASSQDTVGGYTF.

The chain links TRBV20-1 to TRBJ1-5, with D uncertain. The CDR3 runs 14 residues. The germline V and J ends were trimmed by 3 bases and 7 bases, with 16 bases remaining between them. Germline CDR1 DFQATT, CDR2 SNEGSKA (reference sequence). The CDR3 here is CSARDGVRGQPQHF. CDR3 DNA sequence: TGCAGTGCTAGGGACGGCGTGAGAGGGCAGCCCCAGCATTTT.

This clonotype was seen a single time. The chain is built from TRBV5-1 and TRBJ2-1, with 10 bases that match TRBD1. V gave up 3 bases and J gave up 6 bases; unmatched junction bases: 6. The germline gives CDR1 SGHRS, CDR2 YFSETQ. This CDR3 contains 15 residues. Here the CDR3 reads CASSWAGTGVNEQFF. CDR3 bases: TGCGCCAGCAGCTGGGCCGGGACAGGGGTCAATGAGCAGTTCTTC.

Note on this clonotype: It may be a read error: a sequence one base away is much more abundant. The chain links TRBV12-3 or TRBV12-4 to TRBJ2-2; the D gene is possibly TRBD1 (5 bases). The CDR3 is made up of 16 amino acids. Trimming stripped 7 bases from V and 7 bases from J, with 22 bases between. Here the CDR3 DNA reads TGTGCCAGCAAAGACCCCAGCTGGAGTAGGGGCGGGGAGCTGTTTTTT. It encodes CASKDPSWSRGGELFF.

Regarding this clonotype: The junction differs from germline at one of its ends, possibly a read error. The chain couples TRBV12-3 or TRBV12-4 to TRBJ1-2; 10 positions agree with TRBD1. This CDR3 contains 12 residues. The chain's CDR3 is CVSNDRGRGYTF. CDR3 nucleotide sequence: TGTGTCAGCAATGACAGGGGGCGCGGCTACACCTTC.

Only a few counts were recorded for this clonotype. The V call is TRBV12-3 or TRBV12-4, the J call TRBJ1-1; D remains unclear. The CDR3 runs to 13 residues. The ends were cut back, 7 bases at V and 10 bases at J, with 19 bases in the middle. CDR3 in DNA: TGTGCCAGCACCCATAGTCGGGGAGAGGGAGCTTTCTTT. Protein sequence: CASTHSRGEGAFF.

The chain employs TRBV7-2 and TRBJ2-1; TRBD2 matches 8 bases. Germline loops: CDR1 SGHTA, CDR2 FQGNSA. The CDR3 has 17 residues. V lost 0 bases to trimming and J lost 2 bases; unmatched junction nucleotides: 6. CDR3 DNA sequence: TGTGCCAGCAGCTTAGCGATTGCGGGAGGAGCCTACAATGAGCAGTTCTTC. As protein: CASSLAIAGGAYNEQFF.

The chain links TRBV30 to TRBJ2-7, with D possibly matching TRBD1 (6 bases). The CDR3 is made up of 13 amino acids. V was shortened by 1 base and J by 3 bases, with 10 bases between the two germline ends. In germline, CDR1 is GTSNPN, CDR2 SVGIG (reference sequence). This chain's CDR3 is CAWSGQGFYEQYF. The CDR3 bases are TGTGCCTGGAGTGGGCAGGGGTTCTACGAGCAGTACTTC.

The chain is built from TRBV4-1 and TRBJ2-1, with 13 bases aligning to TRBD2. In germline, CDR1 is MGHRA, CDR2 YSYEKL. The V segment lost 4 bases and the J segment 8 bases; nucleotides outside the gene matches: 8. The CDR3 sequence is 16 residues long. The CDR3: CASSPLGLAGKDEQFF. CDR3 nucleotides: TGCGCCAGCAGCCCCTTGGGACTAGCGGGGAAGGATGAGCAGTTCTTC.

The chain carries TRBV20-1 and TRBJ1-5, with D possibly matching TRBD1 (6 bases). V shed 6 bases and J shed 1 base, with 13 bases lying between them. Germline V gene data show CDR1 as DFQATT and CDR2 as SNEGSKA (reference sequence). The CDR3 spans 14 residues. The chain's CDR3 is CSAVDRKSNQPQHF. The DNA of the CDR3 is TGCAGTGCCGTGGACAGAAAGAGCAATCAGCCCCAGCATTTT.